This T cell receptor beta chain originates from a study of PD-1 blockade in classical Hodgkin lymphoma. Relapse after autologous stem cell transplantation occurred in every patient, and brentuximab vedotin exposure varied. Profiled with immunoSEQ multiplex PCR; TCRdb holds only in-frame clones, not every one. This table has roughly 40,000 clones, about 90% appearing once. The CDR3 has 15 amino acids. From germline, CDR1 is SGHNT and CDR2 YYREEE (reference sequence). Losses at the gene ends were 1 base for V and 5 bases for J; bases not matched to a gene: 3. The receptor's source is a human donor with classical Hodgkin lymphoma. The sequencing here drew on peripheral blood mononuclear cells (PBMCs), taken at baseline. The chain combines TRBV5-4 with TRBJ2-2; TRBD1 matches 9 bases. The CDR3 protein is CASSLKQGATGELFF. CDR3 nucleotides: TGTGCCAGCAGCTTGAAACAGGGGGCGACCGGGGAGCTGTTTTTT.